This T cell receptor beta chain comes out of a study of blood T cell repertoires in COVID-19. About the study: Collection of acute and convalescent COVID-19 samples took place in the United States, Italy and Spain. The analysed material was cDNA or gDNA that came from T cells, B-cell-depleted T cells, or PBMCs.

From germline, CDR1 is SEHNR and CDR2 FQNEAQ (reference sequence). CDR3 length: 17 amino acids. V was clipped by 5 bases and J by 10 bases; unmatched bases: 19. Authors' data handling: Estimated nucleated cell counts came from reference gene primer amplification. Profiled with immunoSEQ multiplex PCR; TCRdb holds only in-frame clones, not every one. V, J and clone size reflect that table, while D and trimming were determined from the DNA. Seen here are more than 250,000 clones, roughly 84% observed once, and the top ten hold approximately 9%. Sequencing was performed on peripheral blood. This TCR was recovered from a human donor in a cohort sampled during active COVID-19. V is TRBV7-9 and J is TRBJ2-1, with 8 positions matching TRBD2. The CDR3 region is CASSHPRGGSGIGEQFF. CDR3 nucleotide sequence: TGTGCCAGCAGCCACCCCCGTGGGGGTAGCGGGATTGGGGAGCAGTTCTTC. Based on the CDR3 plus reference TRBV7-9 and TRBJ2-1, the full variable domain is DTGVSQNPRHKITKRGQNVTFRCDPISEHNRLYWYRQTLGQGPEFLTYFQNEAQLEKSRLLSDRFSAERPKGSFSTLEIQRTEQGDSAMYLCASSHPRGGSGIGEQFFGPGTRLTVL.